This T cell receptor beta chain was sequenced for a study of CD8+CD57+ T cells in acquired aplastic anemia. An expansion of CD8+CD57+ cells by flow cytometry had been shown in patients chosen for sequencing. Overall study findings and caveats: Patients and controls shared 25 to 35 CD8+ CDR3 sequences, highly expressed in patients.

A few counts support this clonotype. The antigen remains unidentified. For CDR3 and TCR beta VDJ profiling, genomic DNA was the template used. TCRdb re-analysed the reads in MiXCR, keeping a single row per CDR3 protein. The sample contains under 350,000 distinct CDR3 sequences, about three fifths of which appear only once. Germline-derived CDR1 and CDR2 are SGHKS and YYEKEE (reference sequence). The ends were cut back, 1 base at V and 3 bases at J, with 4 bases in the middle. This CDR3 has 12 residues. This clonotype was obtained from a human donor with aplastic anemia. The V and J genes are TRBV5-5 and TRBJ1-1; D gene ambiguous. The sample taken for sequencing was sorted CD4+, CD8+, or CD8+CD57+ T cells (not recorded which) from PBMCs. This chain's CDR3 is CASSLMDTEAFF. CDR3 sequence (DNA): TGTGCCAGCAGCTTGATGGACACTGAAGCTTTCTTT. Full variable domain (remainder filled in from reference TRBV5-5 and TRBJ1-1): DAGVTQSPTHLIKTRGQQVTLRCSPISGHKSVSWYQQVLGQGPQFIFQYYEKEERGRGNFPDRFSARQFPNYSSELNVNALLLGDSALYLCASSLMDTEAFFGQGTRLTVV.